The present entry profiles one T cell receptor beta chain with its context. Per the germline V gene, CDR1 is SGDLS and CDR2 is YYNGEE. Trimming took 2 bases from V and 8 from J; bases not matched to a gene: 9. The CDR3 sequence is 17 residues long. As originally analysed: Estimation of nucleated cell counts was performed using reference gene primer amplification. The method was immunoSEQ multiplex PCR; TCRdb's version includes in-frame clones alone and lacks a portion of them. Clone size and V and J calls were adopted from that table, with D and trimming inferred from the DNA. The sample comprises roughly 150,000 clones, 70% to 90% of which are singletons, and 4.5% to 6% rests with the top ten. The sample is drawn from a study of blood T cell repertoires in COVID-19. About the study: COVID-19 samples collected from the United States, Italy and Spain covered acute and convalescent phases. Sources were T cells, B-cell-depleted T cells, or PBMCs; the material itself was cDNA or gDNA.

This clonotype was sampled from a woman aged 45-60 years with acute or convalescent COVID-19. J is TRBJ2-1 and V is TRBV9, with 14 bases lining up with TRBD2. What was sequenced was peripheral blood. The CDR3 sequence: CASSVSTSGGAIYEQFF. The CDR3 DNA sequence: TGTGCCAGCAGCGTCTCGACTAGCGGGGGGGCAATCTATGAGCAGTTCTTC.